Only one count was recorded for the clone carrying this TCR beta chain. These data belong to a study of control samples from healthy donors and cancer patients. Germline V gives CDR1 SGHAT, CDR2 FQDESV (reference sequence). The V and J ends lost 4 bases and 0 bases respectively, with 10 bases between them. The length of the CDR3 is 15 residues. Sequencing was performed with immunoSEQ multiplex PCR; in TCRdb, only in-frame clones are kept and a portion is missing. Of around 82,000 clones listed, 75% to 90% are singletons. This receptor was taken from a man in his fifties in good health. The sequenced sample was blood. This chain connects TRBV11-1 to TRBJ2-1; a possible D gene is TRBD2 (5 bases). The CDR3 DNA is TGTGCCAGCAGCTCGGACGGGATCTCCTACAATGAGCAGTTCTTC. Translation gives CASSSDGISYNEQFF. Together with reference TRBV11-1 and TRBJ2-1, the CDR3 gives the full variable domain: EAEVAQSPRYKITEKSQAVAFWCDPISGHATLYWYRQILGQGPELLVQFQDESVVDDSQLPKDRFSAERLKGVDSTLKIQPAELGDSAMYLCASSSDGISYNEQFFGPGTRLTVL.